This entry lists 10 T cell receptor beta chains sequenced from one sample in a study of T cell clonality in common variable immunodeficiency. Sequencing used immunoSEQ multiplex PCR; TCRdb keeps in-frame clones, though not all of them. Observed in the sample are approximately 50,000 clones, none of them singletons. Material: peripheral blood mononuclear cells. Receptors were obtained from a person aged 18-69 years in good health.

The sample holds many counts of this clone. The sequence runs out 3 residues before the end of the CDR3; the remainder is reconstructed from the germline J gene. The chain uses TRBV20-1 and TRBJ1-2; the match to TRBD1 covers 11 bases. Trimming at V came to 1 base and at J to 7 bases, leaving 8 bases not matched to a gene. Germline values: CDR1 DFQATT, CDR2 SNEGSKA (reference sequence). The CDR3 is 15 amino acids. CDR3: CSARVKGQGAGGYTF. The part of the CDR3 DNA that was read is TGCAGTGCTAGAGTTAAAGGACAGGGGGCAGGTGGC.

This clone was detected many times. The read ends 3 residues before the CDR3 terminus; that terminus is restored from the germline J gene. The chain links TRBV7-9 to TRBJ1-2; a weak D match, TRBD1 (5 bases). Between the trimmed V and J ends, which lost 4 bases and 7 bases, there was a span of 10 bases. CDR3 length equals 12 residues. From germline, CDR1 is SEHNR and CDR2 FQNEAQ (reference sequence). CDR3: CASSSQGFGYTF. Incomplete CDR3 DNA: TGTGCCAGCAGCTCCCAGGGTTTTGGC.

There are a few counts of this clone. CDR3 bases read: TGTGCCAGCAGTCCTAGAGGGACAGGAACCGAAAAG. It specifies CASSPRGTGTEK. The entire CDR3 is CASSPRGTGTEKLFF. V and J are TRBV2 and TRBJ2-2; the match to TRBD1 covers 8 bases. Sequencing ends 3 residues short of the CDR3 end; the germline J gene provides the rest. The CDR3 runs to 15 residues. Germline CDR1 SNHLY, CDR2 FYNNEI.

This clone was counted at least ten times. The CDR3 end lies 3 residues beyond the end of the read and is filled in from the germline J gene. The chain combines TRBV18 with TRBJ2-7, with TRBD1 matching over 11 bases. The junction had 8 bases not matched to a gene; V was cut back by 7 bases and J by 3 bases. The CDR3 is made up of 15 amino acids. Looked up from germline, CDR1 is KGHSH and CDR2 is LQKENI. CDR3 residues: CASLRGTGGLYEQYF. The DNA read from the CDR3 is TGTGCCAGCTTAAGGGGGACAGGGGGTCTCTACGAG.

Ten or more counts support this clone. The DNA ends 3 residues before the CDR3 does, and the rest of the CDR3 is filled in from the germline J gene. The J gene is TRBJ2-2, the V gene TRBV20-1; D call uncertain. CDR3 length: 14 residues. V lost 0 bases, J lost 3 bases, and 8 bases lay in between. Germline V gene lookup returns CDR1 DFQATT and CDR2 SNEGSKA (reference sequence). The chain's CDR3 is CSARDIYHTGELFF. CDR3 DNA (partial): TGCAGTGCTAGAGATATCTACCACACCGGGGAG.

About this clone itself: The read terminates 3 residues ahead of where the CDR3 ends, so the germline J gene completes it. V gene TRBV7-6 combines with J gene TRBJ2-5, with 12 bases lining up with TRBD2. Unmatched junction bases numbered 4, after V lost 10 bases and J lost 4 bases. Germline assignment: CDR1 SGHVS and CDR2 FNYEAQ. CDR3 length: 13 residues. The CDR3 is CATSGGARETQYF. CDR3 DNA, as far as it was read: TGTGCCACTAGCGGGGGGGCCAGAGAGACC.

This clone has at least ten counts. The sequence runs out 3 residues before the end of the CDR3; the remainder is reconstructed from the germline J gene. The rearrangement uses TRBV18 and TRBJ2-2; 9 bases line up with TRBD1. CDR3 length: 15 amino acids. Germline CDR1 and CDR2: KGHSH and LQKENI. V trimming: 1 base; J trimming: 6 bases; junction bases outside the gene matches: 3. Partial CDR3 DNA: TGTGCCAGCTCACCACTAGGGACAGGGTCCGGGGAG. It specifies CASSPLGTGSGE. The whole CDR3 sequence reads CASSPLGTGSGELFF.

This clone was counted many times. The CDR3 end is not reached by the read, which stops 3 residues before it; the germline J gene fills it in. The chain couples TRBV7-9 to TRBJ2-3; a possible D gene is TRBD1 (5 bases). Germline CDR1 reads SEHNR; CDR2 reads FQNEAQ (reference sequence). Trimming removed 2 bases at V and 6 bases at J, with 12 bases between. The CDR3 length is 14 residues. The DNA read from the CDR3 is TGTGCCAGCAGCTTAACCAGGGAAGGGGATACG. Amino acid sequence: CASSLTREGDT. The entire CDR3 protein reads CASSLTREGDTQYF.

CDR3 DNA (partial): TGTGCCAGCTCAACCCGGACTAGCGGGGGGTACACAGATACC. Protein sequence: CASSTRTSGGYTDT. The complete CDR3 reads CASSTRTSGGYTDTYTF. This rearrangement joins TRBV18 to TRBJ1-2, with D tentatively TRBD1 (5 bases). The read terminates 3 residues before the CDR3 end, so the remaining end is supplied by the germline J gene. The CDR3 is 17 residues long. Germline V gives CDR1 KGHSH, CDR2 LQKENI.

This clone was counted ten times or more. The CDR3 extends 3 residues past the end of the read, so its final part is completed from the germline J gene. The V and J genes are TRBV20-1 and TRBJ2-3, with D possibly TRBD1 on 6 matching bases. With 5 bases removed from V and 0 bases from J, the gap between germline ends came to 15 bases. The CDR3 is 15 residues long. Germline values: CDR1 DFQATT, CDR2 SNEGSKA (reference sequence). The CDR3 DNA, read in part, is TGCAGTGCTGAACGCGGACAGCTAAGCACAGATACG. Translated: CSAERGQLSTDT. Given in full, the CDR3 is CSAERGQLSTDTQYF.